Sequencing of this T cell receptor (beta chain) was carried out in a study of blood T cell repertoires in COVID-19. Using immunoSEQ multiplex PCR, the repertoire was profiled, and TCRdb retains in-frame clones only, with some absent. The repertoire includes roughly 100,000 clones, 84% of them detected once, and about a tenth sits in the top ten. CDR1 is MNHEY, CDR2 SVGAGI, per germline. The CDR3 covers 13 residues. V was clipped by 6 bases and J by 1 base, with 9 bases between them. The sequenced sample consisted of peripheral blood. The clonotype was recovered from a man aged 35-49 years with active or convalescent COVID-19. This sequence joins TRBV6-5 and TRBJ1-1; TRBD1 is a possible D gene (6 bases). CDR3 residues: CASSQTGNTEAFF. CDR3 in DNA: TGTGCCAGCAGCCAGACAGGGAACACTGAAGCTTTCTTT.